This T cell receptor (beta chain) was identified in a study of metastatic and nonmetastatic thyroid tumors (TCRdb year 2020). The study in broad terms: Repertoires from peripheral blood and from tumor or nodule tissue samples of malignant and benign thyroid patients were compared. Findings and caveats that apply to the study as a whole: In both blood and tumor samples, malignant tumors were reported to have significantly higher TCR beta diversity than benign nodules.

The protocol used for the library was PCR. The instrument was an Illumina HiSeq 4000. High-throughput sequencing was used to profile the TCR beta-chain CDR3 region of every patient. In the paper's pipeline: The researchers built a classifier to tell apart papillary thyroid cancer patients with distant metastasis, based on CDR3 differences among clinicopathological groups. The Shannon index was used to measure repertoire diversity, and the Morisita-Horn index was used to measure how similar tumor and blood repertoires were. The public reads were reanalyzed by TCRdb: fastp trimming at Q25, MiXCR alignment, in-frame beta chains only. TCRdb's processing, not the study's, gives the V and J calls here. The sample data list 32,000 or so clones, and around a fifth of these were observed just once. The ten biggest clones cover approximately 8.2% of the sample. This clone was detected ten times or more. The antigen it binds to is not known. There are no base qualities to consult, and no much larger clone falls within one base.

No patient had received any treatment before thyroid surgery. Using T-cell receptor beta sequencing, the researchers looked back retrospectively at clinical samples from patients, gathered between about 2011 and 2019. According to the germline V gene, CDR1 reads MNHNS and CDR2 reads SASEGT. Compared with germline, V lacks 8 bases and J lacks 8 bases; bases without a gene match: 9. Including cysteine and phenylalanine, the CDR3 has 14 amino acids. Of the read, only the CDR3 DNA is kept; its 42 bases are in frame from base 1. The sample comprised blood. This sequence originates from a female donor with papillary thyroid cancer or a benign thyroid nodule (not recorded which). Some clones in this sample may be carry-over from other donors' samples. The sequence links TRBV6-1 to TRBJ2-1, with 10 bases in between that match TRBD2. The nucleotides read TGTGCCAGCGAGAGCGGGAGGGCCACCGATGAGCAGTTCTTC. Translated, this gives CASESGRATDEQFF.